This T cell receptor (beta chain) was obtained from a study of blood T cell repertoires in COVID-19. Overall study: Both acute and convalescent COVID-19 samples were obtained from the United States, Italy and Spain. From T cells, B-cell-depleted T cells, or PBMCs came the material, which was cDNA or gDNA.

The V and J ends lost 2 bases and 6 bases, in that order; junction bases with no gene match: 5. This CDR3 contains 15 residues. CDR1 and CDR2 (germline): MNHEY, SVGEGT. Original processing notes: Reference gene primer amplification gave estimated nucleated cell counts. Only in-frame clones appear in the TCRdb table, and some are missing; sequencing was by immunoSEQ multiplex PCR. V and J calls and clone size are given by that table; D and trimming were obtained from the DNA. Here the sample spans roughly 60,000 clones, around 84% being singletons. Sequencing input: peripheral blood. The rearrangement joins TRBV6-2 or TRBV6-3 to TRBJ2-7; TRBD1 aligns across 12 bases. The sequence came from a human donor in a cohort sampled during active or convalescent COVID-19. The chain's CDR3 is CASSYPGQGAGEQYF. For the CDR3, the DNA is TGTGCCAGCAGTTACCCGGGACAGGGGGCGGGCGAGCAGTACTTC.